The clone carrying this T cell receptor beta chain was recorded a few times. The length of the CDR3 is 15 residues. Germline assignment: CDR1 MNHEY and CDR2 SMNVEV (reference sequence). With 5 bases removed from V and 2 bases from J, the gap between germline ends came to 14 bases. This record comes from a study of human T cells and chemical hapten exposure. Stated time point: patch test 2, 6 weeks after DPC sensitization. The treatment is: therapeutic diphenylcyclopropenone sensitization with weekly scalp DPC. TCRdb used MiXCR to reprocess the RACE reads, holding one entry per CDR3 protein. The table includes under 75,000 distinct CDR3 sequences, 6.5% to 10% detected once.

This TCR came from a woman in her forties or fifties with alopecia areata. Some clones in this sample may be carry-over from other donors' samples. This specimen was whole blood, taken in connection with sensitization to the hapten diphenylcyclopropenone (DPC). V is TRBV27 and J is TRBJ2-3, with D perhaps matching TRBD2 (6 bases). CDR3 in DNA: TGTGCCAGCAGTCAGGGACTCTTAACCACAGATACGCAGTATTTT. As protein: CASSQGLLTTDTQYF.